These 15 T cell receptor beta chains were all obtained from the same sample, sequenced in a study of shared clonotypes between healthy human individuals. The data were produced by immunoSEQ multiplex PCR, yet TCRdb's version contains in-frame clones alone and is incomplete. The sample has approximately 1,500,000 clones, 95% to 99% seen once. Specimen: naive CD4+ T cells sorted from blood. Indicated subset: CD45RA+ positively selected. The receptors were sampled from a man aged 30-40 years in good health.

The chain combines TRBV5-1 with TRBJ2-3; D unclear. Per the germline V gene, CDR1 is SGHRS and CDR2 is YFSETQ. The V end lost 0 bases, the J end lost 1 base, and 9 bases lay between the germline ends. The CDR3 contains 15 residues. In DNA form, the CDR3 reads TGCGCCAGCAGCTTGGCCCGCCCGGGCACAGATACGCAGTATTTT. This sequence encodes CASSLARPGTDTQYF.

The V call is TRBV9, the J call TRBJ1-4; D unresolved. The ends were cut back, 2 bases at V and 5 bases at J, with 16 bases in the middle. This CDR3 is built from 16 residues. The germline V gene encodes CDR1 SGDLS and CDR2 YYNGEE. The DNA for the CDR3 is TGTGCCAGCAGCGTTTCCTTCGCCGGGAGAAATGAAAAACTGTTTTTT. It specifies CASSVSFAGRNEKLFF.

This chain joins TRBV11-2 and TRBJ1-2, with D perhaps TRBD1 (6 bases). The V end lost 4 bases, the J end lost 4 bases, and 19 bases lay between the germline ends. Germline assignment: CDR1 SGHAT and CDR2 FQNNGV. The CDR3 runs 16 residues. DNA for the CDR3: TGTGCCAGCAGCTCACTCAAACAGGGTCCATCCTATGGCTACACCTTC. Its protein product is CASSSLKQGPSYGYTF.

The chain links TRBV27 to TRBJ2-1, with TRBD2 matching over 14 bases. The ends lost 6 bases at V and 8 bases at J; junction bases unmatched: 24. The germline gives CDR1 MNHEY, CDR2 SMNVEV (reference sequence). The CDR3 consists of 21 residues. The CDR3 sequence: CASRKLGLAGGQAGIGDEQFF. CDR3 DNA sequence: TGTGCCAGCAGGAAACTCGGACTAGCGGGAGGTCAAGCAGGGATTGGTGATGAGCAGTTCTTC.

The DNA for the CDR3 is TGTGCCAGCACCGCAGGTACCCGGGAGACCCAGTACTTC. Translation gives CASTAGTRETQYF. The V gene is TRBV2, the J gene TRBJ2-5; the D is unclear. The CDR3 is 13 residues long. The V and J ends lost 7 bases and 5 bases respectively, with 14 bases between them. Germline V CDR1 and CDR2: SNHLY, FYNNEI.

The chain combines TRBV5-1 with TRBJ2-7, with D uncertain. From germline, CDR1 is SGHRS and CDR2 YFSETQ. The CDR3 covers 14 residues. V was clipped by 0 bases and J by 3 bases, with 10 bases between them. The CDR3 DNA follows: TGCGCCAGCAGCTTGGGGCAGCCCAACTACGAGCAGTACTTC. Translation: CASSLGQPNYEQYF.

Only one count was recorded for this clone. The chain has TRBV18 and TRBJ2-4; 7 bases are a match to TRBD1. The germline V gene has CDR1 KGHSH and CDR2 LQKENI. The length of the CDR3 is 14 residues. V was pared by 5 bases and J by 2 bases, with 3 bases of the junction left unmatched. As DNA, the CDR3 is TGTGCCAGCTCAGACAGGGCAACCAAAAACATTCAGTACTTC. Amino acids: CASSDRATKNIQYF. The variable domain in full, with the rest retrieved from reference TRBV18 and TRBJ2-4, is NAGVMQNPRHLVRRRGQEARLRCSPMKGHSHVYWYRQLPEEGLKFMVYLQKENIIDESGMPKERFSAEFPKEGPSILRIQQVVRGDSAAYFCASSDRATKNIQYFGAGTRLSVL.

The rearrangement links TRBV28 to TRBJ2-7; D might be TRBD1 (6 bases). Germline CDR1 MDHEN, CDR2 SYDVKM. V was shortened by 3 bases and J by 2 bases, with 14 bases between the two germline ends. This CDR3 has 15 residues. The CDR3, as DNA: TGTGCCAGCAGTTTTGACAGGCGCGCGACCTACGAGCAGTACTTC. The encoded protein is CASSFDRRATYEQYF. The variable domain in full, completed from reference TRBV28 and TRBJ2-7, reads DVKVTQSSRYLVKRTGEKVFLECVQDMDHENMFWYRQDPGLGLRLIYFSYDVKMKEKGDIPEGYSVSREKKERFSLILESASTNQTSMYLCASSFDRRATYEQYFGPGTRLTVT.

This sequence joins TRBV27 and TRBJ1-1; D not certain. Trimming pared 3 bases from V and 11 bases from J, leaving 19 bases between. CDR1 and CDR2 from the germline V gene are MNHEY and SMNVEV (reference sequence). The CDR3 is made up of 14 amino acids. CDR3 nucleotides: TGTGCCAGCAGTTTCACTTCCAATGGACTTACGGCTTTCTTT. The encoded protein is CASSFTSNGLTAFF.

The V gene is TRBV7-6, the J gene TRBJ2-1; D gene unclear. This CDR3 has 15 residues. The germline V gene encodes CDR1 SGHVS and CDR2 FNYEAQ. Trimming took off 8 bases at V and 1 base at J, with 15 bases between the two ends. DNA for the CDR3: TGTGCCAGCGGGCTCGACTTAGGGTCCTACAATGAGCAGTTCTTC. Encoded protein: CASGLDLGSYNEQFF.

The CDR3 coding sequence is TGCGCCAGCAGCTTGCAGGGTACAGCCGGGGAGCTGTTTTTT. Translation: CASSLQGTAGELFF. V gene TRBV5-1 combines with J gene TRBJ2-2; TRBD1 might be the D (5 bases). The CDR3 loop spans 14 amino acids. Germline CDR1 reads SGHRS; CDR2 reads YFSETQ. V dropped 1 base and J dropped 6 bases, with 10 bases sitting between them.

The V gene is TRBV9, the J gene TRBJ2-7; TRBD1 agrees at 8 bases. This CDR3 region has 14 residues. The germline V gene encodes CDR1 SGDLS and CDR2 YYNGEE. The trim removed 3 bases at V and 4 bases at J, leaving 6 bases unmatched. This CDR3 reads CASSAGQEPYEQYF. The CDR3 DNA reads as TGTGCCAGCAGCGCGGGACAGGAGCCATACGAGCAGTACTTC.

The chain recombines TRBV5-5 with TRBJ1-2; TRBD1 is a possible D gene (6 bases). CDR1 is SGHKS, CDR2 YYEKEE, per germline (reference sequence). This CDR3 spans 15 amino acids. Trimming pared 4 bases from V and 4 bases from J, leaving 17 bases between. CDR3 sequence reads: CASSRPQGSSYGYTF. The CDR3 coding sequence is TGTGCCAGCAGCCGCCCACAGGGCTCCTCCTATGGCTACACCTTC.

In nucleotides, the CDR3 is TGTGCCATCAGTGACTTTTTTGAGGGAAGCGGCTACACCTTC. Amino acids: CAISDFFEGSGYTF. The chain links TRBV10-3 to TRBJ1-2, with D unclear. V was cut by 3 bases and J by 8 bases, with 16 bases left in between. This CDR3 has 14 residues. CDR1 and CDR2 (germline): ENHRY, SYGVKD.

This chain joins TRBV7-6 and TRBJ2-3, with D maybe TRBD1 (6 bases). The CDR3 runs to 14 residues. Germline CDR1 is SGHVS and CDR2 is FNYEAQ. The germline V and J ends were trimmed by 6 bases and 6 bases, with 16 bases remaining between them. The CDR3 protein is CASSSQGIGDTQYF. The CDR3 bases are TGTGCCAGCAGTTCGCAGGGGATAGGGGATACGCAGTATTTT. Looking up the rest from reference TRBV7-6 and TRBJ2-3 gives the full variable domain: GAGVSQSPRYKVTKRGQDVALRCDPISGHVSLYWYRQALGQGPEFLTYFNYEAQQDKSGLPNDRFSAERPEGSISTLTIQRTEQRDSAMYRCASSSQGIGDTQYFGPGTRLTVL.